This TCR beta chain was sequenced during a study of early T cells in non-severe SARS-CoV-2 infection. Across the study: The study sequenced bulk RNA from unsorted whole blood, with chains unpaired. Findings of the study overall: The matching step, a VDJdb search, favored anti-spike CD8 responses and missed private and CD4 specificities.

This clonotype appeared many times. Its antigen is currently unknown. The TCR library protocol attached unique molecular identifiers to the individual cDNA molecules. Using its own MiXCR run on the 5' RACE reads, TCRdb lists one record per CDR3 protein. The profile shows 60,000 to 75,000 distinct CDR3 sequences, approximately 12% of them singletons. CDR3 length: 16 amino acids. In germline, CDR1 is KGHSY, CDR2 FQNENV. The V gene end was trimmed by 4 bases and the J gene end by 0 bases; junction bases not matched to a gene: 4. Input material: whole blood. J is TRBJ2-3 and V is TRBV16; 10 nucleotides match TRBD1. This clonotype was sampled from an adult who was a healthcare worker with PCR-confirmed SARS-CoV-2 infection or an uninfected control (not recorded which). This CDR3 reads CASSPLGQGSTDTQYF. The DNA of the CDR3 is TGTGCCAGCAGCCCCCTGGGACAGGGGAGCACAGATACGCAGTATTTT.